The clone carrying this T cell receptor beta chain was found a few times. The data were taken from a study of shared clonotypes between healthy human individuals. CDR3 length: 17 amino acids. The germline gives CDR1 SEHNR, CDR2 FQNEAQ (reference sequence). V was cut by 4 bases and J by 0 bases, with 18 bases left in between. The assay was immunoSEQ multiplex PCR, and TCRdb's table has in-frame clones only and misses some. Found here are over 950,000 clones, 70% to 80% of them singletons; the top ten hold over 0.8%. This TCR derives from a man younger than 35 in good health. Some clones in this sample may be carry-over from other donors' samples. V gene TRBV7-9 combines with J gene TRBJ1-2; D is unresolved. What was sequenced was memory CD4+ T cells from PBMCs. Subset in this sample: CD45RA-negative fraction. The CDR3 here is CASSSHAISGPNYGYTF. The CDR3, as DNA: TGTGCCAGCAGCTCGCACGCCATCAGCGGCCCTAACTATGGCTACACCTTC.